The subject of this entry is one T cell receptor beta chain. The antigen is unknown. This entry belongs to a study of CD8+CD57+ T cells in acquired aplastic anemia. Looking at the study overall: DNA recovered from sorted CD4+ and CD8+ cells had a mean of about 3.5 ug. Whole-study results and caveats: A set of around 30 CD8+ CDR3 sequences was shared between patients and controls, and these sequences appeared highly expressed in patients.

In patients chosen for sequencing, flow cytometry had shown CD8+CD57+ cell expansion. Each of the patients presented with severe acquired aplastic anemia. Each patient gave a blood sample that was collected before any therapy had been received. V gave up 8 bases and J gave up 2 bases, with 17 bases separating them. CDR3 length equals 14 residues. Germline CDR1 and CDR2: SQVTM and ANQGSEA. According to the study, genomic DNA was the template for TCR beta VDJ and CDR3 profiling. MiXCR was run by TCRdb on the reads, yielding one entry per CDR3 protein. In the table there are about 290,000 distinct CDR3 sequences, approximately 57% of which are singletons.

J is TRBJ2-3 and V is TRBV29-1; D may be TRBD1 (6 bases). Sequenced: sorted CD4+, CD8+, or CD8+CD57+ T cells (not recorded which) from PBMCs. This receptor was obtained from a human donor with aplastic anemia. Here the CDR3 DNA reads TGCAGCTTATACGTGACAGGCTTCACAGATACGCAGTATTTT. Amino acid sequence: CSLYVTGFTDTQYF.